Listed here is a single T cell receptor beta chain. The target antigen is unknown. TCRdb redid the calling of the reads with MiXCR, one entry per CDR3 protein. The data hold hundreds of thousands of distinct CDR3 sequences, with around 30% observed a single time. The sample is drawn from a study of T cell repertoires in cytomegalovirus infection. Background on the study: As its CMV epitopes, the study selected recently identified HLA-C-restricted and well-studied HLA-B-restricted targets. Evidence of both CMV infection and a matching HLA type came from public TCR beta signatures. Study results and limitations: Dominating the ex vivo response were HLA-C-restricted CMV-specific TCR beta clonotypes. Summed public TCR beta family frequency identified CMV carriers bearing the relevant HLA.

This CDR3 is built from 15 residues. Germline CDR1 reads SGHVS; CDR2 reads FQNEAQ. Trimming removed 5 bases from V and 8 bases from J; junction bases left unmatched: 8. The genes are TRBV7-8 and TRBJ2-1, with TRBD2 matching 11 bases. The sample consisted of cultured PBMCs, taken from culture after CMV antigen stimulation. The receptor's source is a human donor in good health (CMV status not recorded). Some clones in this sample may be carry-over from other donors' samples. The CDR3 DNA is TGTGCCAGCAGCCCACTAGCGGGAGTAGACCATGAGCAGTTCTTC. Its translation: CASSPLAGVDHEQFF.